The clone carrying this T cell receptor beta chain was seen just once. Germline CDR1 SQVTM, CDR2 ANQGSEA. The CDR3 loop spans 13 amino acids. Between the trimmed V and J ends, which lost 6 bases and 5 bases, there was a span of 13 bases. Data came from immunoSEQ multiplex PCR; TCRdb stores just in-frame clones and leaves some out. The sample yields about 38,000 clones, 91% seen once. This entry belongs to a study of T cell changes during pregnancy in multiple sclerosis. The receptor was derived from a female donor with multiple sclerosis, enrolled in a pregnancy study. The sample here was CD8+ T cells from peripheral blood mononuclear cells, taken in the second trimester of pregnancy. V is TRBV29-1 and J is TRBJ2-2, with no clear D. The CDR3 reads CSVRNPRTGELFF. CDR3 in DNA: TGCAGCGTGAGGAATCCGAGGACCGGGGAGCTGTTTTTT.